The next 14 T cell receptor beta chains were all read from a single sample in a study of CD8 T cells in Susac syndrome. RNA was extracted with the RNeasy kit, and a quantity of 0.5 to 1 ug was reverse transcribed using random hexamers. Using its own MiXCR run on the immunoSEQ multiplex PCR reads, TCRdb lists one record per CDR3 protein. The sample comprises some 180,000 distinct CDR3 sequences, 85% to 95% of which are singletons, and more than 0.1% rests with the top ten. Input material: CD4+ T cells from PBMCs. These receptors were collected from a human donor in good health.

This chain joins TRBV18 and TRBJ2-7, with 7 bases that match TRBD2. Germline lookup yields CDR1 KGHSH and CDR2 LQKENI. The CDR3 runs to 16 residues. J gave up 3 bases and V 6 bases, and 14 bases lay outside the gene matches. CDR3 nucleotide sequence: TGTGCCAGCTCTTACTCATCCGCGGGGGATTTCTACGAGCAGTACTTC. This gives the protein CASSYSSAGDFYEQYF.

The CDR3 spells CASSQGGPILPFTEAFF. The CDR3 DNA is TGCGCCAGCAGCCAAGGGGGACCAATTCTTCCGTTCACTGAAGCTTTCTTT. This sequence joins TRBV4-1 and TRBJ1-1, with TRBD1 as a possible D gene (5 bases). CDR3 length: 17 residues. Germline V gene lookup returns CDR1 MGHRA and CDR2 YSYEKL. V was cut by 1 base and J by 4 bases, with 19 bases left in between.

The CDR3 DNA reads TGTGCCAGCAGCCACATGGGAGGAGATCAGCCCCAGCATTTT. Protein sequence: CASSHMGGDQPQHF. V and J are TRBV3-1 and TRBJ1-5, with D hard to call. V dropped 3 bases and J dropped 5 bases, with 11 bases sitting between them. This CDR3 region has 14 residues. Germline V CDR1 and CDR2: LGHDT, YNNKEL (reference sequence).

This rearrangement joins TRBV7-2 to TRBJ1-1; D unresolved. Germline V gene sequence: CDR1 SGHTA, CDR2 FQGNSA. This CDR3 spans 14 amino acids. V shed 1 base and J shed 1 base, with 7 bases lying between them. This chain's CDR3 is CASSLGRKNTEAFF. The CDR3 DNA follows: TGTGCCAGCAGCTTAGGCAGGAAGAACACTGAAGCTTTCTTT. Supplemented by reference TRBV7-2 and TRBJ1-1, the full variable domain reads GAGVSQSPSNKVTEKGKDVELRCDPISGHTALYWYRQSLGQGLEFLIYFQGNSAPDKSGLPSDRFSAERTGGSVSTLTIQRTQQEDSAVYLCASSLGRKNTEAFFGQGTRLTVV.

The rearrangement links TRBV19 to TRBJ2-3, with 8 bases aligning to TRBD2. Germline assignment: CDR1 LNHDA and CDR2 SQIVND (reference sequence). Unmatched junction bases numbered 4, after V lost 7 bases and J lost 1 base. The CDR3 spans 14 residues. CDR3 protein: CASTSGRGTDTQYF. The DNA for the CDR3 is TGTGCCAGTACCAGCGGGAGAGGCACAGATACGCAGTATTTT.

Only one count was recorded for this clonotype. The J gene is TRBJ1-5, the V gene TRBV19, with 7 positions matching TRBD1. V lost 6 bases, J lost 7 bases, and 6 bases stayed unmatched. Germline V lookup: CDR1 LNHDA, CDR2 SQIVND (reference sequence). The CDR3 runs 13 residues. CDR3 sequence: CASRRTGDQPQHF. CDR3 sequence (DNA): TGTGCCAGTAGACGCACAGGGGACCAGCCCCAGCATTTT.

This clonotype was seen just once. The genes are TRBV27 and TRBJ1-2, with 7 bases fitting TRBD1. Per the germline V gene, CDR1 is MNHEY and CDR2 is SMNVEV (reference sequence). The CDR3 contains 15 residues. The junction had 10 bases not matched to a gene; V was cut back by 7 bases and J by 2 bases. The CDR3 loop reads CASIDRADWNYGYTF. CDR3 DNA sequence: TGTGCCAGCATTGACAGGGCCGATTGGAACTATGGCTACACCTTC.

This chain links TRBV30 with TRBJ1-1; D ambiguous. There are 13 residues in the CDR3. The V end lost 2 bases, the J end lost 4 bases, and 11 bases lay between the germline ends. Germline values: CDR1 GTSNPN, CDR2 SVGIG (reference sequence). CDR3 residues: CAWSSEVVTEAFF. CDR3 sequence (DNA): TGTGCCTGGAGTAGTGAGGTTGTCACTGAAGCTTTCTTT.

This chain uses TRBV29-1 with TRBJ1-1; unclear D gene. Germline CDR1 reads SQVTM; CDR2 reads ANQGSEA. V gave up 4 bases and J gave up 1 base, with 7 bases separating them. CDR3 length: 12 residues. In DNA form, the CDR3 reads TGCAGCGTTGCCCCCGGGAACACTGAAGCTTTCTTT. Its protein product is CSVAPGNTEAFF.

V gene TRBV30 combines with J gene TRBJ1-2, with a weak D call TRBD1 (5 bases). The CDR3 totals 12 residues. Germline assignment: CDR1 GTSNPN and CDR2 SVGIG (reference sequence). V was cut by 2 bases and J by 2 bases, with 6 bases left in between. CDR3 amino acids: CAWSRGNYGYTF. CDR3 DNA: TGTGCCTGGAGTAGGGGAAACTATGGCTACACCTTC.

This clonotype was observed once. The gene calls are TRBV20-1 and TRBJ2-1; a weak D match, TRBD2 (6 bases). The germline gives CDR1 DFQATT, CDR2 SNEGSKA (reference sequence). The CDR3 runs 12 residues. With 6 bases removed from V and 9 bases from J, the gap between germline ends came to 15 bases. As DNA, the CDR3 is TGCAGTGCCCAAGCGATGGGGGGTGAGCAGTTCTTC. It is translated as CSAQAMGGEQFF.

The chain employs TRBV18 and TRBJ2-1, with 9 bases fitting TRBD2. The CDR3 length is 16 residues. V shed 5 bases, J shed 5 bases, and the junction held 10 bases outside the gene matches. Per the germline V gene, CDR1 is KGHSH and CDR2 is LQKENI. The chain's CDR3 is CASSDSSGRFHNEQFF. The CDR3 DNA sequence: TGTGCCAGCTCAGACAGTAGCGGGAGATTCCACAATGAGCAGTTCTTC.

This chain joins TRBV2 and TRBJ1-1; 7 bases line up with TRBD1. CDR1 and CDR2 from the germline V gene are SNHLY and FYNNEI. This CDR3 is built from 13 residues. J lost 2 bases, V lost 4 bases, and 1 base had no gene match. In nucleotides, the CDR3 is TGTGCCAGCAGTGGGGACAGAAACACTGAAGCTTTCTTT. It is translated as CASSGDRNTEAFF.

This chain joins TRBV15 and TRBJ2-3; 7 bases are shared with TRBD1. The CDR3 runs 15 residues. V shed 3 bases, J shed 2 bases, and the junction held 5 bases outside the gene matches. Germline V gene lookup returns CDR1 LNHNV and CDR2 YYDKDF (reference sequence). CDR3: CATSRTGHSTDTQYF. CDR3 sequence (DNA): TGTGCCACCAGCAGGACAGGGCATTCCACAGATACGCAGTATTTT.